The sequence of this TCR beta chain was determined in a study of T cell responses to AZD1222 COVID-19 vaccine. Findings and caveats of the study: Increased Spike-specific TCR breadth and depth were observed after two AZD1222 doses.

This clone was seen a single time. Its antigen is unknown. CDR3 length: 15 residues. Trimming removed 1 base from V and 4 bases from J, with 13 bases in between. Germline V gene sequence: CDR1 LGHDT, CDR2 YNNKEL (reference sequence). Clones were read by immunoSEQ multiplex PCR, and TCRdb kept only the in-frame ones, dropping some. The table shows about 120,000 clones, with 85% to 90% occurring only once. The receptor was isolated from an adult in good health. The material sequenced was peripheral blood, taken on day 0 of AZD1222 vaccination. The chain combines TRBV3-1 (or the pseudogene TRBV3-2) with TRBJ1-1; D is perhaps TRBD1 (5 bases). In DNA, the CDR3 is TGTGCCAGCAGCCAAGTCCCAGGGCGGGTCACTGAAGCTTTCTTT. Its translation: CASSQVPGRVTEAFF.